This T cell receptor beta chain was profiled in a study of T cell repertoires in cytomegalovirus infection. As for the study in general: CMV infection and matching HLA type were both indicated by public TCR beta signatures. The study's findings and limits: Public TCR beta family frequency separated CMV-and-HLA carriers, including in an independent cohort. HLA-C-restricted CMV clonotypes gave the most frequent clonotype in two of eight donors.

A note on this clonotype: Its matching antigen is unknown.

TCRdb ran MiXCR on the reads and lists one entry per CDR3 protein. The sample has about 240,000 distinct CDR3 sequences, 6.5% seen once. The sequencing input was PBMCs. This clonotype originated in a human donor in good health (CMV status not recorded). Some clones in this sample may be carry-over from other donors' samples.

CDR3 residues: CASARISGGAIEQYF. In DNA, the CDR3 is TGTGCCAGCGCGAGGATTAGCGGGGGGGCGATCGAGCAGTACTTC. The chain uses TRBV6-2 or TRBV6-3 and TRBJ2-7; 11 positions match TRBD2. The CDR3 has 15 amino acids. CDR1 is MNHEY and CDR2 is SVGEGT in the germline V gene. V lost 8 bases, J lost 6 bases, and 12 bases stayed unmatched.